The clone carrying this T cell receptor beta chain was counted many times. Its antigen is currently unknown. Study results and limitations: In terms of TCR gene usage, tumor memory CD4+ T cells clustered together with blood and lymph node memory CD4+ cells, as well as with lymph node naive CD4+ cells. Greatest tumor Treg TCR overlap was with tumor naive CD4+ cells.

Treg sorting used a CD4+CD25+CD127-/low gate. A single record per CDR3 protein comes from TCRdb applying MiXCR to the 5' RACE reads. The table has fewer than 55,000 distinct CDR3 sequences, more than 20% seen once. This CDR3 contains 15 residues. The trim removed 3 bases at V and 2 bases at J, leaving 8 bases unmatched. CDR1 SGDLS and CDR2 YYNGEE come from the germline V gene. The source of this sequence is a female donor with breast cancer. Sequenced input: Tregs sorted from a lymph node. This chain uses TRBV9 with TRBJ2-7, with 7 bases fitting TRBD1. The CDR3 loop is CASSATGTATYEQYF. For the CDR3, the DNA is TGTGCCAGCAGCGCGACCGGGACAGCGACCTACGAGCAGTACTTC.